One sample yielded the 17 T cell receptor beta chains listed below, sequenced in a study of blood T cell repertoires in COVID-19. Profiling relied on immunoSEQ multiplex PCR, and the TCRdb table lists in-frame clones only, not all of them. Of fewer than 200,000 clones listed, 60% to 80% were seen once; the top ten hold roughly 17%. The sample was PBMCs or T cells enriched from blood (not recorded which). The receptors were sampled from a woman in her forties or fifties who had recovered from COVID-19.

The chain uses TRBV23-1 and TRBJ2-5; 7 bases align to TRBD1. TRBV23-1 is identified as an open reading frame with a role that is uncertain. The trim removed 3 bases at V and 4 bases at J, leaving 11 bases unmatched. The CDR3 loop spans 16 amino acids. The CDR3 protein is CASSQPTGRRGETQYF. Here the CDR3 DNA reads TGCGCCAGCAGTCAGCCGACAGGGAGAAGAGGAGAGACCCAGTACTTC.

The V and J genes are TRBV19 and TRBJ2-1; tentative D call: TRBD2 (6 bases). Germline V CDR1 and CDR2: LNHDA, SQIVND (reference sequence). The CDR3 is 15 residues long. The V end was cut by 5 bases, the J end by 7 bases, with 18 bases between. The chain's CDR3 is CASSSHLTTSNEQFF. CDR3 nucleotide sequence: TGTGCCAGTAGTTCCCACCTAACGACTAGTAATGAGCAGTTCTTC.

V usage is TRBV5-4 and J usage is TRBJ2-1; TRBD2 aligns across 8 bases. Germline V CDR1 and CDR2: SGHNT, YYREEE (reference sequence). CDR3 length equals 16 residues. The V gene end was trimmed by 4 bases and the J gene end by 2 bases; junction bases not matched to a gene: 8. CDR3 bases: TGTGCCAGCAGCCGAAAGCGGGAGTTAACCTACAATGAGCAGTTCTTC. This gives the protein CASSRKRELTYNEQFF.

V and J are TRBV27 and TRBJ1-2, with 8 positions matching TRBD1. There are 17 residues in the CDR3. Per the germline V gene, CDR1 is MNHEY and CDR2 is SMNVEV (reference sequence). V shed 5 bases and J 2 bases; nucleotides not matched to a gene: 13. The CDR3 DNA sequence: TGTGCCAGCAGTACTGACAGGGGCCCCCCGTGGAACTATGGCTACACCTTC. It specifies CASSTDRGPPWNYGYTF.

Regarding this clone: A much larger clone lies one base from this, so it may be a read error. The J gene is TRBJ2-7, the V gene TRBV5-8; 9 bases map to TRBD1. The CDR3 consists of 15 residues. Germline V gives CDR1 SGHTS, CDR2 YDEGEE. The CDR3 here is CASNLGQGLTYEQYF. DNA of the CDR3: TGTGCCAGCAACTTGGGACAGGGTCTGACCTACGAGCAGTACTTC.

This chain joins TRBV11-2 and TRBJ2-7; 7 bases align to TRBD2. The CDR3 sequence is 14 residues long. V gave up 4 bases and J gave up 2 bases; unmatched junction bases: 5. Per the germline V gene, CDR1 is SGHAT and CDR2 is FQNNGV. CDR3 sequence: CASSSFRGAYEQYF. CDR3 bases: TGTGCCAGCAGCTCCTTCCGGGGGGCCTACGAGCAGTACTTC.

The chain uses TRBV4-3 and TRBJ2-7; TRBD2 aligns across 9 bases. V dropped 1 base and J dropped 2; count of bases not matched to a gene: 6. The CDR3 is 16 amino acids. Germline values: CDR1 LGHNA, CDR2 YSLEER. This CDR3 reads CASSQGQIAGAYEQYF. The DNA for the CDR3 is TGCGCCAGCAGCCAAGGGCAAATAGCGGGGGCCTACGAGCAGTACTTC.

This chain connects TRBV5-4 to TRBJ2-7; 13 bases fit TRBD2. This CDR3 is built from 16 residues. In germline, CDR1 is SGHNT, CDR2 YYREEE (reference sequence). V dropped 3 bases and J dropped 5; count of bases not matched to a gene: 8. This CDR3 is CASSSRTSGSLNEQYF. As DNA, the CDR3 is TGTGCCAGCAGCTCCAGGACTAGCGGGAGTTTAAACGAGCAGTACTTC.

The rearrangement uses TRBV11-3 and TRBJ2-3, with TRBD2 matching over 14 bases. Germline V gene data show CDR1 as SGHNT and CDR2 as YENEEA. J was trimmed by 5 bases and V by 5 bases; bases with no gene match: 15. The CDR3 contains 19 residues. CDR3: CASSHPPGLAGEAGDTQYF. In DNA, the CDR3 is TGTGCCAGCAGCCACCCTCCGGGACTAGCGGGAGAAGCTGGAGATACGCAGTATTTT.

This clone was found once. The V call is TRBV2, the J call TRBJ1-1, with D tentatively TRBD1 (5 bases). Deletions cut 7 bases from V and 3 bases from J, with 18 bases between. CDR1 is SNHLY, CDR2 FYNNEI, per germline. CDR3 length: 15 residues. The CDR3 protein is CASNKDKAGDTEAFF. In DNA, the CDR3 is TGTGCCAGCAATAAGGACAAGGCTGGGGACACTGAAGCTTTCTTT.

The J gene is TRBJ2-3, the V gene TRBV24-1, with 11 positions matching TRBD2. The CDR3 sequence is 13 residues long. Unmatched junction bases numbered 3, after V lost 9 bases and J lost 5 bases. Germline values: CDR1 KGHDR, CDR2 SFDVKD. The CDR3 DNA sequence: TGTGCCACCCGTCTAGCGGGGGGAGATACGCAGTATTTT. It yields the protein CATRLAGGDTQYF.

The chain's CDR3 is CASSRPQGVSNQPQHF. Here the CDR3 DNA reads TGTGCCAGCAGCCGCCCTCAGGGGGTTAGCAATCAGCCCCAGCATTTT. The chain carries TRBV28 and TRBJ1-5; 7 bases agree with TRBD1. CDR3 length: 16 amino acids. Per germline, CDR1 MDHEN and CDR2 SYDVKM. Trimming at V came to 6 bases and at J to 0 bases, leaving 8 bases not matched to a gene.

In this sample, this clone turned up a few times. This sequence joins TRBV18 and TRBJ2-7, with TRBD2 matching 8 bases. The CDR3 is 17 residues long. V lost 0 bases to trimming and J lost 0 bases; unmatched junction nucleotides: 7. The germline CDR1 and CDR2 sequences are KGHSH and LQKENI. CDR3 nucleotides: TGTGCCAGCTCACCACCGGGCGGGAGGTCTAGCTCCTACGAGCAGTACTTC. This encodes CASSPPGGRSSSYEQYF.

This clone was observed a single time. The chain carries TRBV6-2 or TRBV6-3 and TRBJ1-1; D is undetermined. Trimming took off 2 bases at V and 3 bases at J, with 10 bases between the two ends. This CDR3 is 14 amino acids long. Germline V gene lookup returns CDR1 MNHEY and CDR2 SVGEGT. The CDR3 coding sequence is TGTGCCAGCAGTTACGGGCTCTGGGACACTGAAGCTTTCTTT. It specifies CASSYGLWDTEAFF.

The V call is TRBV30, the J call TRBJ2-1; D is perhaps TRBD2 (6 bases). This CDR3 has 16 amino acids. The germline V gene has CDR1 GTSNPN and CDR2 SVGIG (reference sequence). The DNA for the CDR3 is TGTGCGCTGGATGTGGGTGCCGGGAGTGTGGTCAATGAGCAGTTCTTC. It translates to CALDVGAGSVVNEQFF.

The rearrangement uses TRBV27 and TRBJ1-1, with unresolved D. Trimming left V 0 bases short and J 1 base short, with 9 bases between. The germline gives CDR1 MNHEY, CDR2 SMNVEV (reference sequence). CDR3 length: 15 residues. The CDR3 region is CASSLSLSGNTEAFF. CDR3 DNA: TGTGCCAGCAGTTTATCGTTGTCAGGGAACACTGAAGCTTTCTTT.

The chain couples TRBV30 to TRBJ2-5, with TRBD2 as a possible D gene (5 bases). The ends were cut back, 4 bases at V and 4 bases at J, with 16 bases in the middle. Germline CDR1 reads GTSNPN; CDR2 reads SVGIG (reference sequence). This CDR3 is built from 14 residues. CDR3 DNA: TGTGCCTGGACTCCCGGCGGGCCGGGAGAGACCCAGTACTTC. Translation: CAWTPGGPGETQYF. Combining the CDR3 with reference TRBV30 and TRBJ2-5 gives the whole variable domain SQTIHQWPATLVQPVGSPLSLECTVEGTSNPNLYWYRQAAGRGLQLLFYSVGIGQISSEVPQNLSASRPQDRQFILSSKKLLLSDSGFYLCAWTPGGPGETQYFGPGTRLLVL.